This T cell receptor beta chain came from a study of Ad26.COV2.S vaccination and SARS-CoV-2 variants. The overall study: This donor came from the COV1001 trial of Ad26.COV2.S. Into the muscle, Ad26.COV2.S was dosed once or twice, 56 days apart.

The protocol was immunoSEQ multiplex PCR, while the TCRdb copy is restricted to in-frame clones and leaves out a portion. The sample yields approximately 410,000 clones, 88% seen once. Findings of the study overall: Spike-specific TCR breadth in vaccine recipients exceeded that seen in placebo recipients.

Germline-derived CDR1 and CDR2 are MDHEN and SYDVKM. The CDR3 is 16 residues long. Deletions cut 6 bases from V and 4 bases from J, with 19 bases between. Points on this clone: The antigen remains unidentified.

The treatment denotes: 15 to 20 received Ad26.COV2.S at low or high dose, single or two shots; roughly five received placebo; per-sample allocation not given. Collection of samples fell on day 63 after the first vaccine or placebo injection. An Ad26 vector expressing Wuhan-strain SARS-CoV-2 spike constituted the vaccine. The specimen comprised peripheral blood, sampled in a trial of Ad26.COV2.S vaccine versus placebo. The chain is built from TRBV28 and TRBJ1-5; unclear D gene. The TCR was taken from a person aged 18-65 years who received the Ad26.COV2.S COVID-19 vaccine or a placebo. The CDR3 sequence: CASRAAKRSGNQPQHF. The CDR3, as DNA: TGTGCCAGCAGGGCCGCCAAAAGGAGTGGGAATCAGCCCCAGCATTTT.